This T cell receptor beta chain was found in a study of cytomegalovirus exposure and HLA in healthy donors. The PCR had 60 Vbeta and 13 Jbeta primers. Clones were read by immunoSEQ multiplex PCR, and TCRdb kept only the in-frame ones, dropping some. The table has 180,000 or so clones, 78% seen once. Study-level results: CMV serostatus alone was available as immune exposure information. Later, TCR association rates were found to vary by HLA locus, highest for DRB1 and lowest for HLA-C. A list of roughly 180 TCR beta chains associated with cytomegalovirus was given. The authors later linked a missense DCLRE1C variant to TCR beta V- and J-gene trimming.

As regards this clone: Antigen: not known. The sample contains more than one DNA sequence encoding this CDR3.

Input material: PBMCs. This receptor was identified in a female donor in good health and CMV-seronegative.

CDR3 residues: CASSVGQGGQPQHF. CDR3 coding DNA: TGTGCCAGCAGCGTCGGACAGGGTGGACAGCCCCAGCATTTT. V is TRBV9 and J is TRBJ1-5; 8 bases are a match to TRBD1. V shed 2 bases, J shed 7 bases, and the junction held 5 bases outside the gene matches. This CDR3 comprises 14 residues. Per germline, CDR1 SGDLS and CDR2 YYNGEE.